This TCR beta chain derives from a study of blood T cell repertoires in COVID-19. Study summary: COVID-19 samples from acute and convalescent phases originated in the United States, Italy and Spain. The cDNA or gDNA used as material had been derived from T cells, B-cell-depleted T cells, or PBMCs.

In germline, CDR1 is ENHRY, CDR2 SYGVKD. Trimming took 0 bases from V and 1 from J, leaving 12 bases between them. CDR3 length: 16 amino acids. Authors' data handling: Counts of nucleated cells, estimated from reference gene primer amplification, were obtained. Repertoires were generated with immunoSEQ multiplex PCR, while TCRdb's copy carries only in-frame clones and drops some. That table furnishes V, J and clone size, whereas the DNA furnished D and trimming. The sample records 250,000 to 300,000 clones, 88% being singletons. The V and J genes are TRBV10-3 and TRBJ1-1; tentative D call: TRBD1 (5 bases). The sample consisted of peripheral blood. This TCR was recovered from a woman between 25 and 40 years old who had recovered from COVID-19. The CDR3 bases are TGTGCCATCAGTGAGTCGGGGGGTCCCGGGAACACTGAAGCTTTCTTT. This encodes CAISESGGPGNTEAFF.